The 25 T cell receptor beta chains below all came from one sample that was sequenced in a study of cytomegalovirus exposure and HLA in healthy donors. 13 Jbeta primers and 60 Vbeta primers were used for the PCR. The protocol was immunoSEQ multiplex PCR, while the TCRdb copy is restricted to in-frame clones and leaves out a portion. The profile shows about 160,000 clones, about three quarters of them singletons. The specimen was PBMCs. The receptor source for this set is a female donor in good health and CMV-seronegative.

The rearrangement links TRBV19 to TRBJ2-5; 12 bases fit TRBD2. The CDR3 consists of 17 residues. After removal of 8 bases from V and 4 bases from J, the junction contained 14 bases not matched to a gene. Looked up from germline, CDR1 is LNHDA and CDR2 is SQIVND (reference sequence). The DNA for the CDR3 is TGTGCCAGTTCCAGGACTAGCGGGGCCCCCTTCGGAGAGACCCAGTACTTC. Translated: CASSRTSGAPFGETQYF.

This chain links TRBV27 with TRBJ2-7, with D tentatively TRBD1 (6 bases). The germline V and J ends were trimmed by 6 bases and 3 bases, with 15 bases remaining between them. The CDR3 spans 14 residues. Germline V gives CDR1 MNHEY, CDR2 SMNVEV (reference sequence). The CDR3 DNA follows: TGTGCCAGCAGCCAGGGGTATCGTGGCTACGAGCAGTACTTC. Amino acids: CASSQGYRGYEQYF.

The table lists this clone with a few counts. This chain links TRBV30 with TRBJ1-5; 7 nucleotides agree with TRBD1. J lost 6 bases, V lost 3 bases, and 14 bases had no gene match. This CDR3 is 16 amino acids long. In germline, CDR1 is GTSNPN, CDR2 SVGIG (reference sequence). The CDR3 nucleotides read TGTGCCTGGAGGGAAGCCCGGGACAGTGGGAGTCAGCCCCAGCATTTT. Protein sequence: CAWREARDSGSQPQHF.

The chain has TRBV7-8 and TRBJ1-1; D might be TRBD1 (5 bases). Germline lookup yields CDR1 SGHVS and CDR2 FQNEAQ. V was trimmed by 5 bases and J by 2 bases, leaving 15 bases between them. CDR3 size: 15 residues. The DNA of the CDR3 is TGTGCCAGCAGCGTACGACAGTTTCCCAACACTGAAGCTTTCTTT. Translation gives CASSVRQFPNTEAFF.

V usage is TRBV5-1 and J usage is TRBJ2-7; TRBD2 is a possible D gene (5 bases). Germline V gene lookup returns CDR1 SGHRS and CDR2 YFSETQ. The CDR3 is 13 amino acids. The ends were cut back, 0 bases at V and 6 bases at J, with 10 bases in the middle. CDR3 residues: CASSLEGGGEQYF. The CDR3 nucleotides are TGCGCCAGCAGCTTGGAAGGTGGAGGCGAGCAGTACTTC.

This chain links TRBV9 with TRBJ1-1; no reliable D call. The germline V gene encodes CDR1 SGDLS and CDR2 YYNGEE. The V and J ends lost 0 bases and 4 bases respectively, with 10 bases between them. The CDR3 has 14 residues. The CDR3 here is CASSVGRVGTEAFF. The CDR3 nucleotides are TGTGCCAGCAGCGTAGGGAGGGTGGGCACTGAAGCTTTCTTT.

The V and J genes are TRBV6-5 and TRBJ2-5; 7 positions agree with TRBD1. Germline-derived CDR1 and CDR2 are MNHEY and SVGAGI. The junction had 9 bases not matched to a gene; V was cut back by 0 bases and J by 5 bases. The CDR3 has 16 amino acids. This CDR3 reads CASSYSGTGVGETQYF. The CDR3 nucleotides read TGTGCCAGCAGTTACTCGGGTACAGGGGTTGGGGAGACCCAGTACTTC.

This rearrangement joins TRBV19 to TRBJ2-5; perhaps TRBD2 as D (5 bases). Germline loops: CDR1 LNHDA, CDR2 SQIVND (reference sequence). The germline V and J ends were trimmed by 4 bases and 4 bases, with 10 bases remaining between them. The CDR3 has 13 residues. Here the CDR3 reads CASSTRGRETQYF. CDR3 sequence (DNA): TGTGCCAGTAGTACTCGGGGAAGAGAGACCCAGTACTTC.

The chain carries TRBV19 and TRBJ2-4, with a tentative D call TRBD2 (5 bases). Germline V gene sequence: CDR1 LNHDA, CDR2 SQIVND (reference sequence). The CDR3 is 18 residues long. V was cut by 4 bases and J by 0 bases, with 19 bases left in between. The chain's CDR3 is CASSKGSVLELAKNIQYF. CDR3 DNA sequence: TGTGCCAGTAGTAAAGGGTCTGTACTAGAGCTAGCCAAAAACATTCAGTACTTC.

The J gene is TRBJ2-7, the V gene TRBV4-1; D is perhaps TRBD1 (5 bases). With 0 bases removed from V and 0 bases from J, the gap between germline ends came to 12 bases. Per germline, CDR1 MGHRA and CDR2 YSYEKL. This CDR3 spans 16 amino acids. The CDR3 is CASSQEQAVPSYEQYF. The CDR3 DNA is TGCGCCAGCAGCCAAGAACAGGCCGTACCCTCCTACGAGCAGTACTTC.

This clone was seen a few times. The chain uses TRBV7-8 and TRBJ2-6, with D hard to call. The germline gives CDR1 SGHVS, CDR2 FQNEAQ. V was trimmed by 6 bases and J by 2 bases, leaving 17 bases between them. There are 17 residues in the CDR3. The CDR3 nucleotides are TGTGCCAGCAGAATATTCCAGGCTTCGGCTGGGGCCAACGTCCTGACTTTC. It is translated as CASRIFQASAGANVLTF.

The CDR3 DNA follows: TGCAGCGTTGGCCGTGACAGGGCGAGCTCCTACGAGCAGTACTTC. Protein product: CSVGRDRASSYEQYF. The chain couples TRBV29-1 to TRBJ2-7; 7 bases match TRBD1. The germline CDR1 and CDR2 sequences are SQVTM and ANQGSEA. The CDR3 has 15 residues. With V trimmed by 4 bases and J by 0 bases, 9 bases remained unmatched.

Details on this clone: One end of the junction varies from germline; a read error may be responsible. The rearrangement joins TRBV29-1 to TRBJ2-7; D is ambiguous. Germline CDR1 SQVTM, CDR2 ANQGSEA. This CDR3 region has 13 residues. DNA for the CDR3: TGCAGCGTGGAAGTGGGCACCTACTACGAGCAGTACTTC. Its protein product is CSVEVGTYYEQYF.

The gene calls are TRBV2 and TRBJ2-3; a possible D gene is TRBD2 (6 bases). With 8 bases removed from V and 3 bases from J, the gap between germline ends came to 15 bases. Per germline, CDR1 SNHLY and CDR2 FYNNEI. This CDR3 has 14 amino acids. In DNA, the CDR3 is TGTGCCAGCGGATGGGCCCGGGGGACAGATACGCAGTATTTT. Its translation: CASGWARGTDTQYF.

V usage is TRBV7-2 and J usage is TRBJ1-1, with D perhaps matching TRBD1 (5 bases). Trimming took 3 bases from V and 3 from J, leaving 17 bases between them. The CDR3 runs to 16 residues. From germline, CDR1 is SGHTA and CDR2 FQGNSA. The CDR3 DNA sequence: TGTGCCAGCAGCTTTACCTTGTCCAGGGTAGACACTGAAGCTTTCTTT. Translated: CASSFTLSRVDTEAFF.

The CDR3 sequence is CASSPGATNEKLFF. The CDR3 DNA reads as TGTGCCAGCTCACCGGGCGCAACTAATGAAAAACTGTTTTTT. J is TRBJ1-4 and V is TRBV18, with unresolved D. Germline V gene lookup returns CDR1 KGHSH and CDR2 LQKENI. CDR3 length: 14 amino acids. V was cut by 3 bases and J by 0 bases, with 5 bases left in between.

This chain uses TRBV5-1 with TRBJ1-2, with D maybe TRBD1 (5 bases). V was cut by 4 bases and J by 1 base, with 14 bases left in between. The CDR3 contains 15 residues. Per the germline V gene, CDR1 is SGHRS and CDR2 is YFSETQ. The CDR3, as DNA: TGCGCCAGCAGCCTGACGGGAGGGGTTAACTATGGCTACACCTTC. Its protein product is CASSLTGGVNYGYTF.

The chain combines TRBV10-3 with TRBJ2-5; 10 nucleotides match TRBD2. The CDR3 covers 15 residues. The trim removed 4 bases at V and 5 bases at J, leaving 7 bases unmatched. Germline loops: CDR1 ENHRY, CDR2 SYGVKD. The CDR3 reads CAISVSGGAGETQYF. CDR3 coding DNA: TGTGCCATCAGTGTCAGCGGGGGGGCAGGTGAGACCCAGTACTTC.

The CDR3 is CASSLRTGTGNTIYF. In DNA form, the CDR3 reads TGTGCCAGCAGCTTGAGGACAGGGACTGGAAACACCATATATTTT. The rearrangement uses TRBV5-5 and TRBJ1-3; 8 positions agree with TRBD1. Per the germline V gene, CDR1 is SGHKS and CDR2 is YYEKEE (reference sequence). The CDR3 contains 15 residues. Unmatched junction bases numbered 2, after V lost 1 base and J lost 2 bases. Together with reference TRBV5-5 and TRBJ1-3, the CDR3 gives the full variable domain: DAGVTQSPTHLIKTRGQQVTLRCSPISGHKSVSWYQQVLGQGPQFIFQYYEKEERGRGNFPDRFSARQFPNYSSELNVNALLLGDSALYLCASSLRTGTGNTIYFGEGSWLTVV.

The V call is TRBV7-9, the J call TRBJ1-1; TRBD1 agrees at 7 bases. Germline loops: CDR1 SEHNR, CDR2 FQNEAQ (reference sequence). V was pared by 5 bases and J by 6 bases, with 15 bases of the junction left unmatched. This CDR3 is 16 amino acids long. CDR3 in DNA: TGTGCCAGCAGCCGACTCCTCTCAGGGGGGTTGGCTGAAGCTTTCTTT. Translated: CASSRLLSGGLAEAFF.

The chain has TRBV5-1 and TRBJ2-1; 9 nucleotides align to TRBD1. Trimming at V came to 4 bases and at J to 6 bases, leaving 5 bases not matched to a gene. CDR1 and CDR2 (germline): SGHRS, YFSETQ. The CDR3 contains 14 residues. CDR3 sequence (DNA): TGCGCCAGCAGCCTACAGGGGGCAAGCAATGAGCAGTTCTTC. It encodes CASSLQGASNEQFF.

This chain links TRBV27 with TRBJ2-2; 9 positions agree with TRBD1. The CDR3 totals 18 residues. CDR1 MNHEY and CDR2 SMNVEV come from the germline V gene (reference sequence). V was pared by 2 bases and J by 5 bases, with 12 bases of the junction left unmatched. The CDR3 sequence is CASSLTTRGQGSTGELFF. CDR3 nucleotide sequence: TGTGCCAGCAGTTTAACTACTAGGGGACAGGGTTCGACCGGGGAGCTGTTTTTT.

The chain recombines TRBV19 with TRBJ1-2, with TRBD1 as a possible D gene (6 bases). Trimming pared 3 bases from V and 4 bases from J, leaving 12 bases between. CDR3 size: 14 residues. Germline values: CDR1 LNHDA, CDR2 SQIVND (reference sequence). The CDR3 coding sequence is TGTGCCAGTAGTATCGAACAGGGTGGCTATGGCTACACCTTC. Translated, it gives CASSIEQGGYGYTF.

This chain connects TRBV6-5 to TRBJ1-5; 9 bases align to TRBD1. Trimming took 5 bases from V and 6 from J; bases not matched to a gene: 8. The germline gives CDR1 MNHEY, CDR2 SVGAGI. The CDR3 has 15 residues. In DNA, the CDR3 is TGTGCCAGCAGTCTGGGGACAGGGAGAGGTCAGCCCCAGCATTTT. Protein sequence: CASSLGTGRGQPQHF.

The chain couples TRBV6-5 to TRBJ1-5; no definite D call. Trimming took 4 bases from V and 0 from J, leaving 10 bases between them. This CDR3 is 15 amino acids long. In germline, CDR1 is MNHEY, CDR2 SVGAGI. The CDR3 DNA follows: TGTGCCAGCAGTTTAAAATTTAATAGCAATCAGCCCCAGCATTTT. This sequence encodes CASSLKFNSNQPQHF.